This TCR beta chain was found in a study of cytomegalovirus exposure and HLA in healthy donors. Study-wide points: Cytomegalovirus association was assigned to 170 or so TCR beta chains.

The donors were members of the roughly 130-subject validation cohort (separate from the approximately 650-subject first cohort). Generated by immunoSEQ multiplex PCR, the TCRdb table keeps only in-frame clones and is missing some. The repertoire includes more than 80,000 clones, about 87% of them detected once, and about 2% sits in the top ten. With regard to this clone: Its specificity is unknown.

Germline CDR1 reads SQVTM; CDR2 reads ANQGSEA. CDR3 length equals 13 residues. Between the trimmed V and J ends, which lost 4 bases and 2 bases, there was a span of 11 bases. This chain joins TRBV29-1 and TRBJ2-5; D is perhaps TRBD1 (5 bases). The sequence came from a woman younger than 30 in good health and CMV-seropositive. Material for sequencing was PBMCs. The CDR3 here is CSVARAKQETQYF. In nucleotides, the CDR3 is TGCAGCGTTGCCAGGGCGAAACAAGAGACCCAGTACTTC.